This TCR beta chain was retrieved from a study of T cells in Graves' hyperthyroidism and ophthalmopathy. V lost 1 base to trimming and J lost 4 bases, with 11 bases between them. Germline values: CDR1 SGHVS, CDR2 FQNEAQ. This CDR3 comprises 16 residues. This clonotype has at least ten counts. The antigen is not known. Regarding the study as a whole: Classification by a 13 V-J model distinguished ophthalmopathy from stable hyperthyroidism. Clonotypes that were expanded in thyroid above 0.001 mostly appeared in blood too. Ophthalmopathy onset followed model prediction by a median around 6.6 months.

RNA transcripts were the template for amplifying TCR beta CDR3 regions. RT-PCR in the first round (using the HTBI primer set) targeted the TCR CDR3. TCRdb used MiXCR to reprocess the multiplex PCR reads, holding one entry per CDR3 protein. The table shows 300,000 to 350,000 distinct CDR3 sequences, with roughly 18% occurring only once. Specimen: blood. The origin of this receptor is a woman aged 35 to 49 with Graves' ophthalmopathy. The chain joins TRBV7-8 to TRBJ2-6, with D maybe TRBD2 (6 bases). CDR3 protein: CASSLVGGSGANVLTF. CDR3 nucleotide sequence: TGTGCCAGCAGCTTAGTGGGGGGATCGGGGGCCAACGTCCTGACTTTC.